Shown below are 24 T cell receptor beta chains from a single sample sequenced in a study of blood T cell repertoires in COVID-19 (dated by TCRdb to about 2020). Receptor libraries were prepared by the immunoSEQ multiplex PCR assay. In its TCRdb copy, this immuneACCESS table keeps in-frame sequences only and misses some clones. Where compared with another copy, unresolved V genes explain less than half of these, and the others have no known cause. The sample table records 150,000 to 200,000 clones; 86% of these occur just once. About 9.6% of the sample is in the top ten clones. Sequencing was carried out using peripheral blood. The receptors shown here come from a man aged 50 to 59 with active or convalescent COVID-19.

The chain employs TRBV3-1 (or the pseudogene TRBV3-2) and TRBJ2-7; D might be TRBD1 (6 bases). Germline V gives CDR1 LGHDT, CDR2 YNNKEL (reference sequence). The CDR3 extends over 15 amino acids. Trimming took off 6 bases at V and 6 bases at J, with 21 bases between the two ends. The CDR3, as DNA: TGTGCCAGCAGTCAAAAGGGGCAGGGGACGGGCGAGCAGTACTTC. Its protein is CASSQKGQGTGEQYF.

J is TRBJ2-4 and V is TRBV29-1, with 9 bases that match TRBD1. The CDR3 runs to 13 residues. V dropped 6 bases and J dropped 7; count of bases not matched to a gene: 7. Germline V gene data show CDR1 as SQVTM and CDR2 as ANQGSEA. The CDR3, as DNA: TGCAGCGTCGAAAGGACAGGGGAGAACATTCAGTACTTC. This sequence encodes CSVERTGENIQYF.

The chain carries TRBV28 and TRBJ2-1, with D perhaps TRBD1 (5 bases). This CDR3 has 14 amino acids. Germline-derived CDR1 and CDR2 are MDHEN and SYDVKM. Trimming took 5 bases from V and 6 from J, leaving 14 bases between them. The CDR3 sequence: CASSTRQGANEQFF. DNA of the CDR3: TGTGCCAGCAGTACACGGCAGGGTGCCAATGAGCAGTTCTTC.

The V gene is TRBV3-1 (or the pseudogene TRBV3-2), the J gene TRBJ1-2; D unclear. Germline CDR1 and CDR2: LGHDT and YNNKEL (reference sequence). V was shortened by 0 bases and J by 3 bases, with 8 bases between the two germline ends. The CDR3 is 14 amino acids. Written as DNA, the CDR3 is TGTGCCAGCAGCCAAGATGTGGCAGACTATGGCTACACCTTC. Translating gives CASSQDVADYGYTF.

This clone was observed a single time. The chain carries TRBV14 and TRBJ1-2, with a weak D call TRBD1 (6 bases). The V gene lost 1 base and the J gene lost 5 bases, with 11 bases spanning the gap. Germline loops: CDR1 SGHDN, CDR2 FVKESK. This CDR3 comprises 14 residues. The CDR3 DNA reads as TGTGCCAGCAGCCAAGTGACAGGTTCATATGGCTACACCTTC. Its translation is CASSQVTGSYGYTF.

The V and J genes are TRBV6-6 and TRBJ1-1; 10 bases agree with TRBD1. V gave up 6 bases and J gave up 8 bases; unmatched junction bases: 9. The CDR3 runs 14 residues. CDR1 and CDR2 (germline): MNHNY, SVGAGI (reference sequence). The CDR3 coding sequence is TGTGCCAGCAGGGGACAGGGGTCTTCTGTAGAAGCTTTCTTT. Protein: CASRGQGSSVEAFF.

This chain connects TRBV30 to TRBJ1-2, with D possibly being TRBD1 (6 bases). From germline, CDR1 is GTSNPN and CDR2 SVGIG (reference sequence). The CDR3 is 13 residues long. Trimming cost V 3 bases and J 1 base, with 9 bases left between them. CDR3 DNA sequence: TGTGCCTGGAGCCGGACAGTTAACTATGGCTACACCTTC. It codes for CAWSRTVNYGYTF. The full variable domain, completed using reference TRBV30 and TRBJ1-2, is SQTIHQWPATLVQPVGSPLSLECTVEGTSNPNLYWYRQAAGRGLQLLFYSVGIGQISSEVPQNLSASRPQDRQFILSSKKLLLSDSGFYLCAWSRTVNYGYTFGSGTRLTVV.

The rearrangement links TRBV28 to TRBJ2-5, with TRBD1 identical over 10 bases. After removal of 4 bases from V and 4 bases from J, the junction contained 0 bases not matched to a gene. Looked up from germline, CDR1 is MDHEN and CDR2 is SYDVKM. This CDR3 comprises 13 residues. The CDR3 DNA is TGTGCCAGCAGTTGGACAGGGGGAGAGACCCAGTACTTC. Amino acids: CASSWTGGETQYF.

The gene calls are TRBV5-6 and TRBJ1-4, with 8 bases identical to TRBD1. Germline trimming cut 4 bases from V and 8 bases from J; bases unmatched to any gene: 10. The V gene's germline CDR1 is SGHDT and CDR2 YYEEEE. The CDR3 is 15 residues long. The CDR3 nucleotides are TGTGCCAGCAGCACCCGGACAGGGAAGGAGGAAAAACTGTTTTTT. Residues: CASSTRTGKEEKLFF.

The CDR3 loop reads CASSPPPLQVHYGYTF. The DNA for the CDR3 is TGTGCCAGCTCACCACCGCCGCTGCAGGTTCACTATGGCTACACCTTC. The V and J genes are TRBV18 and TRBJ1-2; D is uncertain. Trimming took 0 bases from V and 3 from J, leaving 14 bases between them. CDR1 KGHSH and CDR2 LQKENI come from the germline V gene. The CDR3 is 16 residues long.

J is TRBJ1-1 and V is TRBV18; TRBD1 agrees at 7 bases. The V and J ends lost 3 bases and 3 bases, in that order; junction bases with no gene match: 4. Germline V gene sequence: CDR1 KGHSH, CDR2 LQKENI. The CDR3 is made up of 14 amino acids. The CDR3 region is CASSPGQVDTEAFF. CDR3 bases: TGTGCCAGCTCACCTGGACAGGTGGACACTGAAGCTTTCTTT.

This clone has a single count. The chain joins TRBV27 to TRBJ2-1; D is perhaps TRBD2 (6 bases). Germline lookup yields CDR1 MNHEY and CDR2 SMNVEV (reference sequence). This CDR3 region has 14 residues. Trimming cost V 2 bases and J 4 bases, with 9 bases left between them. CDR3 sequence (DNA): TGTGCCAGCAGTTTAAGGGAGGCATACAATGAGCAGTTCTTC. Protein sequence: CASSLREAYNEQFF.

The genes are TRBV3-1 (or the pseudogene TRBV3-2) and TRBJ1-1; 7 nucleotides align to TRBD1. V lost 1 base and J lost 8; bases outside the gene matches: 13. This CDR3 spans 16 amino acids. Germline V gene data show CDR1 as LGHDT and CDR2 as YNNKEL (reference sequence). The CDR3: CASSQVSALRDSEAFF. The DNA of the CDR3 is TGTGCCAGCAGCCAAGTAAGCGCCCTCCGGGACAGCGAAGCTTTCTTT.

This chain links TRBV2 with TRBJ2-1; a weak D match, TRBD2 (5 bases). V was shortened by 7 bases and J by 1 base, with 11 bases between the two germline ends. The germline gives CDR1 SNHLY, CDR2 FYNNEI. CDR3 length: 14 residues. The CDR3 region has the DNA TGTGCCAGCACTGGGCTAGCATCCTACAATGAGCAGTTCTTC. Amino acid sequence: CASTGLASYNEQFF.

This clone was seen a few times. CDR3 sequence: CASSQTGTGAEKLFF. In DNA, the CDR3 is TGTGCCAGCAGCCAAACCGGGACAGGGGCTGAAAAACTGTTTTTT. J is TRBJ1-4 and V is TRBV4-2; the match to TRBD1 covers 10 bases. Germline V gives CDR1 LGHNA, CDR2 YNFKEQ. CDR3 length equals 15 residues. With 2 bases clipped from V and 7 bases from J, the junction kept 4 bases outside the gene matches.

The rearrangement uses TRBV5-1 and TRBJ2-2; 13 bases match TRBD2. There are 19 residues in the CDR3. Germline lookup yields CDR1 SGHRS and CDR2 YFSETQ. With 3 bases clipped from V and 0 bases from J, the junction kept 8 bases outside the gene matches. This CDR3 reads CASSSRLAGGPSNTGELFF. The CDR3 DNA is TGCGCCAGCAGCTCTAGACTAGCGGGAGGCCCTTCGAACACCGGGGAGCTGTTTTTT. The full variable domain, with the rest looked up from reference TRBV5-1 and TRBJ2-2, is KAGVTQTPRYLIKTRGQQVTLSCSPISGHRSVSWYQQTPGQGLQFLFEYFSETQRNKGNFPGRFSGRQFSNSRSEMNVSTLELGDSALYLCASSSRLAGGPSNTGELFFGEGSRLTVL.

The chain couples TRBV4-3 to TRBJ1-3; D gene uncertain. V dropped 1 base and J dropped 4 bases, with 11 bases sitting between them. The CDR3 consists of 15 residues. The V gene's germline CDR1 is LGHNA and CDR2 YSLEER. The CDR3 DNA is TGCGCCAGCAGCCAAGGGGAGGCGTGGGGAAACACCATATATTTT. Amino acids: CASSQGEAWGNTIYF.

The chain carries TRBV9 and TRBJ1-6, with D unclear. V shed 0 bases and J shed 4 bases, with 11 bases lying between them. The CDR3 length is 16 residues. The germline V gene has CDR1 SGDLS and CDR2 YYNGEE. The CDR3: CASSVESQAYNSPLHF. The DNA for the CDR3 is TGTGCCAGCAGCGTAGAATCCCAGGCTTATAATTCACCCCTCCACTTT.

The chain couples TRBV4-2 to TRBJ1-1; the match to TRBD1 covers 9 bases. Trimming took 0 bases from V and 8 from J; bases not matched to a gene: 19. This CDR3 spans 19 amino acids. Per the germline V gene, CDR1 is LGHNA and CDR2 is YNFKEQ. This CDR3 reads CASSQDGTGTGKSRVEAFF. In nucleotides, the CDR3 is TGTGCCAGCAGCCAAGATGGGACCGGGACAGGGAAAAGTAGGGTGGAAGCTTTCTTT.

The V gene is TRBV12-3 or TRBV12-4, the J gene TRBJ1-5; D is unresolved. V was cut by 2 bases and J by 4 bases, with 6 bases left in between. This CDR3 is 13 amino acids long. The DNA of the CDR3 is TGTGCCAGCAGTTTACGTGAGAATCAGCCCCAGCATTTT. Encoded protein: CASSLRENQPQHF.

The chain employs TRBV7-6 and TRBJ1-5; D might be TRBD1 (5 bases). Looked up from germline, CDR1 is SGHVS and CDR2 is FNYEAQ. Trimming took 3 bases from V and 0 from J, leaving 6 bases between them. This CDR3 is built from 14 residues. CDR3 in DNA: TGTGCCAGCAGCTTTCAGGGTAGCAATCAGCCCCAGCATTTT. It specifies CASSFQGSNQPQHF. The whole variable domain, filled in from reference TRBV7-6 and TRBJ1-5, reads GAGVSQSPRYKVTKRGQDVALRCDPISGHVSLYWYRQALGQGPEFLTYFNYEAQQDKSGLPNDRFSAERPEGSISTLTIQRTEQRDSAMYRCASSFQGSNQPQHFGDGTRLSIL.

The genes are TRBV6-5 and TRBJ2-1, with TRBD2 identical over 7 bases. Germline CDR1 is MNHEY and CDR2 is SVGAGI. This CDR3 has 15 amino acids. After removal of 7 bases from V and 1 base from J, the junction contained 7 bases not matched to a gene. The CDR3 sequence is CASTRASGSYNEQFF. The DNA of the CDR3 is TGTGCCAGCACCCGGGCTAGCGGATCCTACAATGAGCAGTTCTTC.

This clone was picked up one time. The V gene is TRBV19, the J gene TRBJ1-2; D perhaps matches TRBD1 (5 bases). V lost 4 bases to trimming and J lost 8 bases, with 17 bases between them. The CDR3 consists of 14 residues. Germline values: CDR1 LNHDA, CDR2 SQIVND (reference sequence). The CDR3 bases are TGTGCCAGTAGTAGGTCGGCAGGGATGGGCGGCTACACCTTC. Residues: CASSRSAGMGGYTF.

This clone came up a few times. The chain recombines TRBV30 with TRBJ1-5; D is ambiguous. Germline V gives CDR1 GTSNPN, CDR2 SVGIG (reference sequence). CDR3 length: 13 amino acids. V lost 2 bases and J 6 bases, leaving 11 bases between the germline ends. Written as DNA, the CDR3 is TGTGCCTGGAGTTCAACCTCGAGTCAGCCCCAGCATTTT. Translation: CAWSSTSSQPQHF.